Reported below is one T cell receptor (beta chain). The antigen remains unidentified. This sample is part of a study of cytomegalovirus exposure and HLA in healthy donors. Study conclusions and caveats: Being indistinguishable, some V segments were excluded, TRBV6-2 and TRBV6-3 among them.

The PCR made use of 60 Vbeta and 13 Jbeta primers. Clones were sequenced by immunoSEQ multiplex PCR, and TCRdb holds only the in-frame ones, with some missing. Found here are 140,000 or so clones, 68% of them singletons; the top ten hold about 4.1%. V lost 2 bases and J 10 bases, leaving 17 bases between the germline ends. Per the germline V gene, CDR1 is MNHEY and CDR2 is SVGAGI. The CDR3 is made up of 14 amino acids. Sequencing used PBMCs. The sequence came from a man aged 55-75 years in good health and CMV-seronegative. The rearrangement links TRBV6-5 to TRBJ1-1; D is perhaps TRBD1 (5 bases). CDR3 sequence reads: CASSYNGGEAGAFF. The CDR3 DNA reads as TGTGCCAGCAGTTACAACGGGGGAGAGGCGGGAGCTTTCTTT.